Below are 17 T cell receptor beta chains sequenced from a single sample in a study of cytomegalovirus exposure and HLA in healthy donors. With 60 Vbeta and 13 Jbeta primers, the PCR was carried out. Using immunoSEQ multiplex PCR, the repertoire was profiled, and TCRdb retains in-frame clones only, with some absent. The sample has over 45,000 clones, and its top ten clones hold more than 2%. Sequenced sample: PBMCs. These TCRs come from a woman between 18 and 30 years old in good health and CMV-seronegative.

The chain joins TRBV7-9 to TRBJ1-1; D not certain. V gave up 5 bases and J gave up 3 bases, with 10 bases separating them. CDR3 length: 13 residues. Germline CDR1 SEHNR, CDR2 FQNEAQ (reference sequence). The CDR3 reads CASSLAGYTEAFF. The CDR3 nucleotides read TGTGCCAGCAGCCTGGCGGGTTACACTGAAGCTTTCTTT.

Comments on this clone: The junction does not match germline at one end; this may be a read error. The genes are TRBV29-1 and TRBJ1-1; TRBD1 is a possible D gene (6 bases). The CDR3 loop spans 16 amino acids. CDR1 is SQVTM and CDR2 is ANQGSEA in the germline V gene. CDR3 loop: CSVTLFYRTANAEAFF. CDR3 in DNA: TGCAGCGTCACCCTCTTTTATAGGACAGCGAACGCTGAAGCTTTCTTT.

The chain combines TRBV6-5 with TRBJ2-7, with 11 bases aligning to TRBD1. J lost 6 bases, V lost 6 bases, and 10 bases had no gene match. CDR1 and CDR2 from the germline V gene are MNHEY and SVGAGI. The CDR3 has 15 residues. CDR3 sequence reads: CASRGHGTGGVEQYF. The CDR3 DNA follows: TGTGCCAGCAGGGGACACGGGACAGGGGGTGTCGAGCAGTACTTC.

DNA of the CDR3: TGTGCCAGCAGTGTTCAATACAGGTGGCCTGAGAATTCACCCCTCCACTTT. Translated, it gives CASSVQYRWPENSPLHF. V and J are TRBV28 and TRBJ1-6; D perhaps matches TRBD1 (5 bases). The ends were cut back, 5 bases at V and 7 bases at J, with 21 bases in the middle. In germline, CDR1 is MDHEN, CDR2 SYDVKM. This CDR3 comprises 17 residues.

V is TRBV5-5 and J is TRBJ2-2; D may be TRBD2 (5 bases). Germline V CDR1 and CDR2: SGHKS, YYEKEE (reference sequence). Deletions cut 4 bases from V and 0 bases from J, with 16 bases between. There are 17 residues in the CDR3. The CDR3 reads CASSLSIPGANTGELFF. The CDR3 DNA reads as TGTGCCAGCAGCCTATCTATTCCCGGGGCGAACACCGGGGAGCTGTTTTTT.

The chain is built from TRBV29-1 and TRBJ2-1; possibly TRBD1 for D (6 bases). CDR3 length: 11 amino acids. V was trimmed by 6 bases and J by 10 bases, leaving 13 bases between them. From germline, CDR1 is SQVTM and CDR2 ANQGSEA. The CDR3 DNA reads as TGCAGCGTGGGACATGCGCGGGAGCAGTTCTTC. It yields the protein CSVGHAREQFF.

The rearrangement links TRBV7-8 to TRBJ1-5; TRBD1 is a possible D gene (5 bases). V lost 5 bases and J 7 bases, leaving 18 bases between the germline ends. CDR3 length: 15 residues. The germline V gene has CDR1 SGHVS and CDR2 FQNEAQ. The CDR3 spells CASSPLGGGGQPQHF. CDR3 coding DNA: TGTGCCAGCAGCCCCTTAGGCGGGGGAGGCCAGCCCCAGCATTTT.

This chain uses TRBV11-2 with TRBJ1-1, with D maybe TRBD1 (5 bases). Germline loops: CDR1 SGHAT, CDR2 FQNNGV. V lost 2 bases and J lost 9, with 10 bases in between. CDR3 size: 12 residues. CDR3 in DNA: TGTGCCAGCAGCTTACCAGGGCCGAAAGCTTTCTTT. Its protein is CASSLPGPKAFF.

The genes are TRBV28 and TRBJ1-4; TRBD1 is a possible D gene (6 bases). The CDR3 consists of 15 residues. Germline lookup yields CDR1 MDHEN and CDR2 SYDVKM. V shed 5 bases and J shed 5 bases, with 15 bases lying between them. The CDR3 region is CASSLPQGLNEKLFF. CDR3 DNA sequence: TGTGCCAGCAGTCTCCCACAGGGTTTGAATGAAAAACTGTTTTTT.

The rearrangement joins TRBV7-2 to TRBJ1-2; D is ambiguous. This CDR3 is built from 13 residues. Deletions cut 5 bases from V and 4 bases from J, with 11 bases between. Per germline, CDR1 SGHTA and CDR2 FQGNSA. The CDR3 protein is CASSAAGIYGYTF. Written as DNA, the CDR3 is TGTGCCAGCAGCGCAGCGGGGATCTATGGCTACACCTTC.

The genes are TRBV18 and TRBJ2-7, with 7 positions matching TRBD2. Looked up from germline, CDR1 is KGHSH and CDR2 is LQKENI. This CDR3 comprises 14 residues. The trim removed 3 bases at V and 1 base at J, leaving 3 bases unmatched. The CDR3 region has the DNA TGTGCCAGCTCACCTACTAGCGTTTCCTACGAGCAGTACTTC. Protein product: CASSPTSVSYEQYF.

J is TRBJ2-3 and V is TRBV10-1; 11 bases map to TRBD2. Germline loops: CDR1 WNHNN, CDR2 SYGVQD (reference sequence). Losses at the gene ends were 6 bases for V and 2 bases for J; bases not matched to a gene: 7. This CDR3 is built from 16 residues. CDR3 DNA sequence: TGCGCCAGCAGCGCAAGGACTAGCGGGTTCACAGATACGCAGTATTTT. Protein sequence: CASSARTSGFTDTQYF.

J is TRBJ1-2 and V is TRBV5-6; possibly TRBD1 for D (5 bases). CDR1 SGHDT and CDR2 YYEEEE come from the germline V gene. CDR3 length: 16 amino acids. Trimming pared 4 bases from V and 4 bases from J, leaving 20 bases between. CDR3 sequence (DNA): TGTGCCAGCAGCCCCCTTAGGCAGACAGTTTTCTATGGCTACACCTTC. This encodes CASSPLRQTVFYGYTF.

The chain combines TRBV30 with TRBJ1-2; no clear D gene. Germline V gene lookup returns CDR1 GTSNPN and CDR2 SVGIG (reference sequence). Trimming left V 4 bases short and J 8 bases short, with 20 bases between. CDR3 length: 14 amino acids. This CDR3 reads CAWTRTSRVVGYTF. CDR3 DNA sequence: TGTGCCTGGACAAGAACCAGCCGGGTAGTAGGCTACACCTTC.

The rearrangement uses TRBV19 and TRBJ2-1, with 9 bases that match TRBD1. The V gene's germline CDR1 is LNHDA and CDR2 SQIVND (reference sequence). V lost 7 bases, J lost 2 bases, and 9 bases stayed unmatched. The CDR3 is 16 residues long. In nucleotides, the CDR3 is TGTGCCAGTAAGGGGATGACAGGGGGGACCTACAATGAGCAGTTCTTC. Protein: CASKGMTGGTYNEQFF. Drawing the rest from reference TRBV19 and TRBJ2-1, the complete variable domain is DGGITQSPKYLFRKEGQNVTLSCEQNLNHDAMYWYRQDPGQGLRLIYYSQIVNDFQKGDIAEGYSVSREKKESFPLTVTSAQKNPTAFYLCASKGMTGGTYNEQFFGPGTRLTVL.

The chain is built from TRBV4-2 and TRBJ2-3; 7 bases are a match to TRBD2. The CDR3 loop spans 15 amino acids. Unmatched junction bases numbered 10, after V lost 4 bases and J lost 6 bases. In germline, CDR1 is LGHNA, CDR2 YNFKEQ. CDR3 loop: CASSPSGAGLDTQYF. The CDR3, as DNA: TGTGCCAGCAGCCCGAGCGGGGCGGGGTTGGATACGCAGTATTTT.

This chain links TRBV18 with TRBJ1-5, with 9 nucleotides matching TRBD1. Germline assignment: CDR1 KGHSH and CDR2 LQKENI. Trimming cost V 4 bases and J 5 bases; bases outside gene matches: 3. The CDR3 runs to 14 residues. CDR3 coding DNA: TGTGCCAGCTCACGACAGGGGGTGGATCAGCCCCAGCATTTT. This codes for CASSRQGVDQPQHF.